The rows below give T cell receptor beta chains drawn from one sample of a study of blood T cell repertoires in COVID-19. Clones were sequenced by immunoSEQ multiplex PCR, and TCRdb holds only the in-frame ones, with some missing. The table has more than 250,000 clones, approximately 87% seen once. Specimen: peripheral blood. The receptors were sampled from a man aged 55 to 70 who had recovered from COVID-19. Each CDR3 is given without its conserved first and last residue.

j_call	v_call	cdr3_aa
TRBJ2-2	TRBV5-5	ASSLNTVTGELF
TRBJ1-1	TRBV28	ASSPRRTVKVEAF
TRBJ2-7	TRBV2	ASTSLSGGSGYEQY
TRBJ2-5	TRBV27	ASSSLLAGRQETQY
TRBJ1-6	TRBV18	ASSPSDSPLH
TRBJ2-7	TRBV29-1	SVEEWTGRFEQY
TRBJ2-4	TRBV5-1	ASSLLSIKNIQY
TRBJ1-6	TRBV18	ASSPLDRGNSPLH
TRBJ1-5	TRBV6-5	ASSRTGGFNQPQH
TRBJ2-7	TRBV30	AWSVGGVYEQY
TRBJ2-3	TRBV10-3	AIGLAGGPTDTQY
TRBJ1-2	TRBV19	ASSTGTGGYYGYT
TRBJ1-2	TRBV6-5	ASRETGQPYGYT
TRBJ1-2	TRBV5-8	ASSHKPTGQGTYGYT
TRBJ2-1	TRBV7-9	ASSFYGLAEGVNEQF
TRBJ2-7	TRBV5-4	ASSLAVSEQY
TRBJ2-7	TRBV7-2	ASSLVVSYEQY
TRBJ2-1	TRBV3-1/TRBV3-2	ASSHFSGRDDEQF
TRBJ2-2	TRBV5-1	ASSQLAGVTTGELF
TRBJ1-3	TRBV7-9	ASSLVSGHGNTIY